This TCR beta chain was captured by sequencing in a study of blood T cells in healthy people across ages. The second PCR ran about 7 to 12 cycles with a sample-barcoded 5' primer and J-beta primers. TCRdb analysed the 5' RACE reads with MiXCR anew, one entry per CDR3 protein. The sample yields hundreds of thousands of distinct CDR3 sequences, under 30% seen once. This clonotype turned up a few times. One end of the junction is discordant with germline, which a read error may explain. The CDR3 is 15 residues long. Germline-derived CDR1 and CDR2 are MNHEY and SVGAGI. Sequenced input: blood. The chain uses TRBV6-5 and TRBJ1-6; D ambiguous. The receptor comes from a woman at least 80 years old in good health. The CDR3 reads CARSYSTRDNSPLHF. CDR3 in DNA: TGTGCCAGAAGTTACTCGACAAGAGATAATTCACCCCTCCACTTT.